Following are 14 T cell receptor beta chains from one sample sequenced in a study of cytomegalovirus exposure and HLA in healthy donors (dated by TCRdb to the late 2010s). Library prep was done by the immunoSEQ multiplex PCR assay. For the multiplex PCR, a mixture combining 60 forward primers for TCR Vbeta segments and 13 reverse primers for TCR Jbeta segments was used. Drawn from immuneACCESS, this table holds only the in-frame rearrangements with V and J called that TCRdb kept. Clones are partly lost; checked studies trace under half to an unresolved V gene and leave the rest unexplained. This sample comprises 150,000 to 200,000 clones, over 70% of them detected only once. Clones ranked in the top ten supply around 3% of the sample. Sequencing was performed on PBMCs. The receptors derive from a female donor in good health and CMV-seronegative.

This chain uses TRBV5-4 with TRBJ1-2; D remains ambiguous. V was cut by 6 bases and J by 0 bases, with 15 bases left in between. The germline CDR1 and CDR2 sequences are SGHNT and YYREEE (reference sequence). The CDR3 length is 15 residues. The CDR3 region is CASTPTGISNYGYTF. In nucleotides, the CDR3 is TGTGCCAGCACGCCTACCGGGATCTCTAACTATGGCTACACCTTC.

The chain employs TRBV7-2 and TRBJ2-3; 7 positions match TRBD2. V was clipped by 4 bases and J by 2 bases; unmatched bases: 9. The CDR3 extends over 16 amino acids. CDR1 and CDR2 (germline): SGHTA, FQGNSA. The CDR3 sequence: CASSWGGGTLTDTQYF. The CDR3 nucleotides are TGTGCCAGCAGCTGGGGGGGTGGGACTCTCACAGATACGCAGTATTTT.

The rearrangement uses TRBV6-5 and TRBJ1-5, with TRBD1 matching over 7 bases. The CDR3 runs to 15 residues. Germline trimming cut 7 bases from V and 3 bases from J; bases unmatched to any gene: 9. Germline values: CDR1 MNHEY, CDR2 SVGAGI. The CDR3 is CASKAGTDYNQPQHF. Written as DNA, the CDR3 is TGTGCCAGCAAAGCCGGGACAGACTACAATCAGCCCCAGCATTTT.

The chain links TRBV6-5 to TRBJ1-6; D is possibly TRBD1 (6 bases). Trimming took 5 bases from V and 6 from J, leaving 11 bases between them. The V gene's germline CDR1 is MNHEY and CDR2 SVGAGI. The CDR3 contains 14 residues. The CDR3 sequence is CASSTGRINSPLHF. The CDR3 bases are TGTGCCAGCAGTACAGGGAGAATTAATTCACCCCTCCACTTT.

Only one count was recorded for this clone. The DNA for the CDR3 is TGTGCCAGCAGTCCGGGGGGGGCAAGGACTGAAGCTTTCTTT. Its protein product is CASSPGGARTEAFF. The rearrangement links TRBV7-3 to TRBJ1-1; a weak D match, TRBD1 (6 bases). Trimming stripped 6 bases from V and 5 bases from J, with 16 bases between. The V gene's germline CDR1 is SGHTA and CDR2 FQGTGA. The CDR3 has 14 amino acids.

There are a few counts of this clone. The rearrangement links TRBV29-1 to TRBJ1-2, with D perhaps TRBD1 (6 bases). Germline V CDR1 and CDR2: SQVTM, ANQGSEA. V lost 4 bases, J lost 5 bases, and 20 bases lay in between. The CDR3 length is 15 residues. CDR3 residues: CSVVTVPGHQYGYTF. The CDR3 nucleotides are TGCAGCGTTGTAACCGTTCCGGGACATCAATATGGCTACACCTTC.

The CDR3 loop reads CSARGGAGSPLHF. The CDR3 region has the DNA TGCAGCGCCAGAGGGGGGGCAGGGTCACCCCTCCACTTT. The gene calls are TRBV29-1 and TRBJ1-6, with D perhaps TRBD1 (6 bases). Germline V gives CDR1 SQVTM, CDR2 ANQGSEA. Deletions cut 7 bases from V and 10 bases from J, with 17 bases between. The CDR3 spans 13 residues.

The chain couples TRBV5-8 to TRBJ2-7; TRBD2 matches at 7 bases. The ends lost 4 bases at V and 2 bases at J; junction bases unmatched: 9. CDR1 is SGHTS and CDR2 is YDEGEE in the germline V gene. This CDR3 contains 15 residues. The CDR3, as DNA: TGTGCCAGCAGCCTTAACGGGGGGACGACCTACGAGCAGTACTTC. The encoded protein is CASSLNGGTTYEQYF.

The V gene is TRBV11-2, the J gene TRBJ2-3, with TRBD2 as a possible D gene (6 bases). Trimming shortened V by 1 base and J by 4 bases, and 15 bases separated the two germline ends. Germline V gene data show CDR1 as SGHAT and CDR2 as FQNNGV. The CDR3 loop spans 16 amino acids. The CDR3 nucleotides read TGTGCCAGCAGCTTAGCCGGGGCGGGGATAGCAGATACGCAGTATTTT. Its translation: CASSLAGAGIADTQYF. Full variable domain (rest looked up from reference TRBV11-2 and TRBJ2-3): EAGVAQSPRYKIIEKRQSVAFWCNPISGHATLYWYQQILGQGPKLLIQFQNNGVVDDSQLPKDRFSAERLKGVDSTLKIQPAKLEDSAVYLCASSLAGAGIADTQYFGPGTRLTVL.

The chain combines TRBV21-1 with TRBJ2-7; the D call in the table, TRBD2, was not verified against the DNA. TRBV21-1 is assigned pseudogene status. The CDR3 has 13 amino acids. In DNA, the CDR3 is TGTGCCAGCAGCAAAGGGGAGCAGAGGGAGCAGTACTTC. It translates to CASSKGEQREQYF.

The genes are TRBV6-5 and TRBJ1-2; 8 nucleotides line up with TRBD1. V was pared by 6 bases and J by 10 bases, with 10 bases of the junction left unmatched. The CDR3 has 13 amino acids. From germline, CDR1 is MNHEY and CDR2 SVGAGI. The CDR3 is CASRKTGVIAYTF. The DNA for the CDR3 is TGTGCCAGCAGAAAGACAGGGGTTATTGCCTACACCTTC.

V is TRBV19 and J is TRBJ2-1; D is uncertain. The length of the CDR3 is 14 residues. The V end lost 6 bases, the J end lost 0 bases, and 9 bases lay between the germline ends. CDR1 is LNHDA, CDR2 SQIVND, per germline (reference sequence). Here the CDR3 DNA reads TGTGCCAGTAGCGGGTTAAGCTCCTACAATGAGCAGTTCTTC. This gives the protein CASSGLSSYNEQFF.

This clone was recorded a few times. CDR3 bases: TGTGCCAGCAGTAGGACAGCCGCGCGGGAGCAGTTCTTC. Amino acid sequence: CASSRTAAREQFF. The chain employs TRBV28 and TRBJ2-1, with a weak D call TRBD1 (6 bases). The CDR3 has 13 amino acids. The V end lost 5 bases, the J end lost 10 bases, and 15 bases lay between the germline ends. Germline lookup yields CDR1 MDHEN and CDR2 SYDVKM.

This sequence joins TRBV2 and TRBJ1-5, with TRBD1 matching over 9 bases. Germline V gene lookup returns CDR1 SNHLY and CDR2 FYNNEI. The CDR3 sequence is 15 residues long. The V segment lost 6 bases and the J segment 1 base; nucleotides outside the gene matches: 4. CDR3 DNA: TGTGCCAGCAGCCGACAGGGGGGAAGCAATCAGCCCCAGCATTTT. This codes for CASSRQGGSNQPQHF.